What follows are 29 T cell receptor beta chains derived from one specimen sequenced in a study of blood T cell repertoires in COVID-19. Clones were sequenced by immunoSEQ multiplex PCR, and TCRdb holds only the in-frame ones, with some missing. The repertoire holds about 80,000 clones, with about 80% as singletons. Material: peripheral blood. These receptors all stem from a woman aged 35 to 49 with active or convalescent COVID-19.

The V and J genes are TRBV9 and TRBJ1-4; TRBD1 agrees at 7 bases. The CDR3 consists of 16 residues. The V and J ends lost 4 bases and 8 bases, in that order; junction bases with no gene match: 14. CDR1 is SGDLS, CDR2 YYNGEE, per germline. Written as DNA, the CDR3 is TGTGCCAGCAGCTTGACAGGGTTGGGGTCCTGGGAAAAACTGTTTTTT. This codes for CASSLTGLGSWEKLFF.

The J gene is TRBJ2-7, the V gene TRBV5-1, with D tentatively TRBD1 (5 bases). Germline V gene data show CDR1 as SGHRS and CDR2 as YFSETQ. The V and J ends lost 0 bases and 4 bases respectively, with 14 bases between them. This CDR3 region has 15 residues. The CDR3 DNA follows: TGCGCCAGCAGCTTGGAGGGCGGCAGGACATACGAGCAGTACTTC. Its translation: CASSLEGGRTYEQYF.

The V gene is TRBV28, the J gene TRBJ2-2; 7 positions agree with TRBD2. Germline V gene sequence: CDR1 MDHEN, CDR2 SYDVKM. The CDR3 has 16 residues. The junction had 7 bases not matched to a gene; V was cut back by 2 bases and J by 4 bases. The chain's CDR3 is CASSLGDSGGTGELFF. In DNA, the CDR3 is TGTGCCAGCAGTTTAGGGGACTCGGGAGGCACCGGGGAGCTGTTTTTT.

The chain combines TRBV28 with TRBJ1-5; weak D call: TRBD1 (6 bases). Germline CDR1 MDHEN, CDR2 SYDVKM. V lost 6 bases to trimming and J lost 4 bases, with 13 bases between them. The CDR3 runs 14 residues. Here the CDR3 DNA reads TGTGCCAGCAGGCAGACAGGATCTAATCAGCCCCAGCATTTT. This encodes CASRQTGSNQPQHF.

The chain combines TRBV5-5 with TRBJ1-3, with D possibly being TRBD1 (5 bases). This CDR3 comprises 15 residues. The V end lost 7 bases, the J end lost 0 bases, and 14 bases lay between the germline ends. Germline CDR1 SGHKS, CDR2 YYEKEE (reference sequence). In nucleotides, the CDR3 is TGTGCCAGCCGAGGCAGGGCGGACTCTGGAAACACCATATATTTT. This encodes CASRGRADSGNTIYF.

This chain links TRBV6-2 or TRBV6-3 with TRBJ2-3, with 12 bases identical to TRBD2. Germline trimming cut 4 bases from V and 6 bases from J; bases unmatched to any gene: 8. There are 16 residues in the CDR3. Germline-derived CDR1 and CDR2 are MNHEY and SVGEGT. CDR3 sequence: CASSFTMTSGSDTQYF. In nucleotides, the CDR3 is TGTGCCAGCAGTTTCACCATGACTAGCGGGAGTGATACGCAGTATTTT.

The V and J genes are TRBV5-1 and TRBJ2-6; D is undetermined. The CDR3 runs 19 residues. Trimming cost V 5 bases and J 2 bases, with 23 bases left between them. Germline loops: CDR1 SGHRS, CDR2 YFSETQ. The CDR3 protein is CASSGGGFGLVTGANVLTF. CDR3 coding DNA: TGCGCCAGCAGTGGTGGCGGCTTTGGGTTAGTGACTGGGGCCAACGTCCTGACTTTC. Combining the CDR3 with reference TRBV5-1 and TRBJ2-6 gives the whole variable domain KAGVTQTPRYLIKTRGQQVTLSCSPISGHRSVSWYQQTPGQGLQFLFEYFSETQRNKGNFPGRFSGRQFSNSRSEMNVSTLELGDSALYLCASSGGGFGLVTGANVLTFGAGSRLTVL.

The chain links TRBV7-9 to TRBJ1-2; tentative D call: TRBD1 (6 bases). The V end was cut by 2 bases, the J end by 6 bases, with 13 bases between. Germline V gives CDR1 SEHNR, CDR2 FQNEAQ (reference sequence). CDR3 length: 14 residues. CDR3: CASSLRPDRNGYTF. Written as DNA, the CDR3 is TGTGCCAGCAGCTTAAGACCCGACAGGAATGGCTACACCTTC.

The chain is built from TRBV27 and TRBJ2-1; TRBD2 is a possible D gene (5 bases). Germline CDR1 and CDR2: MNHEY and SMNVEV (reference sequence). The CDR3 is 14 residues long. Trimming pared 5 bases from V and 7 bases from J, leaving 15 bases between. CDR3 sequence reads: CASSPLTGSNEQFF. In nucleotides, the CDR3 is TGTGCCAGCAGTCCCCTGACGGGGTCGAATGAGCAGTTCTTC.

This chain uses TRBV28 with TRBJ1-1; 7 nucleotides align to TRBD1. The length of the CDR3 is 16 residues. Trimming at V came to 4 bases and at J to 0 bases, leaving 8 bases not matched to a gene. Germline assignment: CDR1 MDHEN and CDR2 SYDVKM. The CDR3 DNA reads as TGTGCCAGCAGTTCGACCGGGACAGCCATGAACACTGAAGCTTTCTTT. Translated: CASSSTGTAMNTEAFF.

Ten or more counts support this clone. V and J are TRBV6-2 or TRBV6-3 and TRBJ2-5; no firm D call. This CDR3 comprises 15 residues. Trimming stripped 5 bases from V and 6 bases from J, with 19 bases between. Germline CDR1 is MNHEY and CDR2 is SVGEGT. The DNA of the CDR3 is TGTGCCAGCAGTCCCCCAGGTGGTGGTCGGAAGACCCAGTACTTC. Encoded protein: CASSPPGGGRKTQYF.

The chain has TRBV19 and TRBJ1-2; the D gene is possibly TRBD1 (6 bases). This CDR3 contains 13 residues. Trimming removed 3 bases at V and 6 bases at J, with 11 bases between. Germline CDR1 is LNHDA and CDR2 is SQIVND (reference sequence). The CDR3 nucleotides read TGTGCCAGTAGTATTACAGGGAATGATGGCTACACCTTC. It is translated as CASSITGNDGYTF.

This clone is termed medium-sized (0.01 to 0.1%). This chain links TRBV7-9 with TRBJ2-7, with D possibly being TRBD2 (5 bases). The CDR3 sequence is 12 residues long. Germline loops: CDR1 SEHNR, CDR2 FQNEAQ (reference sequence). V lost 3 bases and J 6 bases, leaving 9 bases between the germline ends. CDR3 in DNA: TGTGCCAGCAGCTTGGACTTGAGCGAGCAGTACTTC. Amino acid sequence: CASSLDLSEQYF.

This clone was detected only a few times. The chain employs TRBV7-9 and TRBJ1-2, with no clear D. The CDR3 is 14 residues long. Per germline, CDR1 SEHNR and CDR2 FQNEAQ (reference sequence). The V end was cut by 5 bases, the J end by 4 bases, with 14 bases between. Written as DNA, the CDR3 is TGTGCCAGCAGCCCCATAGCGGCATCCTATGGCTACACCTTC. It codes for CASSPIAASYGYTF. The variable domain in full, with the rest retrieved from reference TRBV7-9 and TRBJ1-2, is DTGVSQNPRHKITKRGQNVTFRCDPISEHNRLYWYRQTLGQGPEFLTYFQNEAQLEKSRLLSDRFSAERPKGSFSTLEIQRTEQGDSAMYLCASSPIAASYGYTFGSGTRLTVV.

The rearrangement links TRBV24-1 to TRBJ1-2, with TRBD1 matching over 9 bases. The CDR3 extends over 15 amino acids. J gave up 3 bases and V 5 bases, and 6 bases lay outside the gene matches. Per the germline V gene, CDR1 is KGHDR and CDR2 is SFDVKD. CDR3 bases: TGTGCCACCAGTGGCCCGGGACAGGGCCACTATGGCTACACCTTC. Translation: CATSGPGQGHYGYTF.

This clone has more than one count but fewer than ten. J is TRBJ2-7 and V is TRBV15; the match to TRBD1 covers 8 bases. CDR1 and CDR2 from the germline V gene are LNHNV and YYDKDF (reference sequence). The CDR3 has 15 residues. J was trimmed by 7 bases and V by 2 bases; bases with no gene match: 10. The chain's CDR3 is CATSRLDREAGEQYF. CDR3 coding DNA: TGTGCCACCAGCAGACTGGACAGGGAAGCAGGAGAGCAGTACTTC. The variable domain in full, completed from reference TRBV15 and TRBJ2-7, reads DAMVIQNPRYQVTQFGKPVTLSCSQTLNHNVMYWYQQKSSQAPKLLFHYYDKDFNNEADTPDNFQSRRPNTSFCFLDIRSPGLGDTAMYLCATSRLDREAGEQYFGPGTRLTVT.

The V call is TRBV7-3, the J call TRBJ1-6; D unresolved. The germline CDR1 and CDR2 sequences are SGHTA and FQGTGA. Trimming took off 3 bases at V and 5 bases at J, with 11 bases between the two ends. The CDR3 contains 15 residues. This CDR3 reads CASSLGSRDNSPLHF. The CDR3 nucleotides are TGTGCCAGCAGCTTGGGGTCGAGGGATAATTCACCCCTCCACTTT.

The chain recombines TRBV4-2 with TRBJ2-7; TRBD2 agrees at 7 bases. This CDR3 comprises 15 residues. Unmatched junction bases numbered 10, after V lost 4 bases and J lost 4 bases. The germline V gene encodes CDR1 LGHNA and CDR2 YNFKEQ. CDR3 in amino acids: CASSPGGLNPYEQYF. Here the CDR3 DNA reads TGTGCCAGCAGCCCCGGGGGACTAAATCCATACGAGCAGTACTTC.

V is TRBV5-1 and J is TRBJ2-3; maybe TRBD2 (6 bases). The V end lost 1 base, the J end lost 2 bases, and 8 bases lay between the germline ends. The CDR3 contains 14 residues. Germline assignment: CDR1 SGHRS and CDR2 YFSETQ. As DNA, the CDR3 is TGCGCCAGCAGCTTGCCTAGCGCCACAGATACGCAGTATTTT. Translating it yields CASSLPSATDTQYF.

The chain carries TRBV9 and TRBJ1-2; 7 nucleotides match TRBD1. Losses at the gene ends were 2 bases for V and 6 bases for J; bases not matched to a gene: 16. CDR3 length: 17 amino acids. Germline V gene sequence: CDR1 SGDLS, CDR2 YYNGEE. The CDR3 DNA reads as TGTGCCAGCAGCGTCTCCGGGACAGCCGCCCACAAAGATGGCTACACCTTC. This sequence encodes CASSVSGTAAHKDGYTF.

A few counts support this clone. This chain links TRBV4-2 with TRBJ1-2; D is possibly TRBD1 (5 bases). V lost 0 bases and J 4 bases, leaving 24 bases between the germline ends. The CDR3 sequence is 19 residues long. The germline V gene has CDR1 LGHNA and CDR2 YNFKEQ. In DNA form, the CDR3 reads TGTGCCAGCAGCCAAGAGGGTACTACGCACAGGTCCTGGGGCTATGGCTACACCTTC. Residues: CASSQEGTTHRSWGYGYTF.

This chain uses TRBV2 with TRBJ2-1; 8 nucleotides line up with TRBD2. The V and J ends lost 7 bases and 5 bases, in that order; junction bases with no gene match: 7. The CDR3 loop spans 14 amino acids. Germline lookup yields CDR1 SNHLY and CDR2 FYNNEI. The CDR3 spells CASKKRGTHNEQFF. The CDR3 DNA is TGTGCCAGCAAGAAGCGGGGGACCCACAATGAGCAGTTCTTC.

V usage is TRBV5-6 and J usage is TRBJ2-2; no definite D call. Germline V gene sequence: CDR1 SGHDT, CDR2 YYEEEE. This CDR3 has 14 residues. Trimming removed 1 base from V and 3 bases from J, with 7 bases in between. CDR3 sequence (DNA): TGTGCCAGCAGCTTGTACGGGTACACCGGGGAGCTGTTTTTT. As protein: CASSLYGYTGELFF.

V and J are TRBV2 and TRBJ1-2; a weak D match, TRBD1 (5 bases). This CDR3 comprises 13 residues. V was trimmed by 5 bases and J by 0 bases, leaving 7 bases between them. Per the germline V gene, CDR1 is SNHLY and CDR2 is FYNNEI. CDR3 sequence (DNA): TGTGCCAGCAGTTCAGGGACTAACTATGGCTACACCTTC. Its translation: CASSSGTNYGYTF.

The chain recombines TRBV11-2 with TRBJ2-2; D remains unclear. V dropped 3 bases and J dropped 1 base, with 15 bases sitting between them. Germline CDR1 and CDR2: SGHAT and FQNNGV. The CDR3 contains 17 residues. The CDR3 nucleotides are TGTGCCAGCAGCTTCCCCTCATTCGCGGAGAACACCGGGGAGCTGTTTTTT. Its translation: CASSFPSFAENTGELFF.

The rearrangement links TRBV7-9 to TRBJ2-2; the D is unclear. Germline-derived CDR1 and CDR2 are SEHNR and FQNEAQ (reference sequence). The CDR3 runs 13 residues. Trimming shortened V by 4 bases and J by 5 bases, and 8 bases separated the two germline ends. The CDR3 DNA reads as TGTGCCAGCAGCTCACGAGCAACCGGGGAGCTGTTTTTT. Residues: CASSSRATGELFF. The complete variable domain, with remaining parts taken from reference TRBV7-9 and TRBJ2-2, reads DTGVSQNPRHKITKRGQNVTFRCDPISEHNRLYWYRQTLGQGPEFLTYFQNEAQLEKSRLLSDRFSAERPKGSFSTLEIQRTEQGDSAMYLCASSSRATGELFFGEGSRLTVL.

This rearrangement joins TRBV19 to TRBJ1-6, with D perhaps matching TRBD1 (5 bases). CDR1 is LNHDA and CDR2 is SQIVND in the germline V gene (reference sequence). Trimming took off 6 bases at V and 3 bases at J, with 6 bases between the two ends. The CDR3 is made up of 13 amino acids. The CDR3 DNA sequence: TGTGCCAGTAGCGACAGCTATAATTCACCCCTCCACTTT. Its translation is CASSDSYNSPLHF.

This clone has a handful of counts. The chain uses TRBV5-1 and TRBJ2-2; D is uncertain. The CDR3 length is 14 residues. V was pared by 4 bases and J by 4 bases, with 11 bases between. Germline CDR1 SGHRS, CDR2 YFSETQ. The CDR3 nucleotides read TGCGCCAGCAGCACGAACGCCGGCACCGGGGAGCTGTTTTTT. Translated, it gives CASSTNAGTGELFF.

This clone was seen only once. This sequence joins TRBV6-5 and TRBJ2-5, with TRBD1 identical over 8 bases. Germline V CDR1 and CDR2: MNHEY, SVGAGI. V was clipped by 10 bases and J by 4 bases; unmatched bases: 5. The CDR3 runs to 12 residues. For the CDR3, the DNA is TGTGCCACCACCACAGGGGGAGAGACCCAGTACTTC. It is translated as CATTTGGETQYF.